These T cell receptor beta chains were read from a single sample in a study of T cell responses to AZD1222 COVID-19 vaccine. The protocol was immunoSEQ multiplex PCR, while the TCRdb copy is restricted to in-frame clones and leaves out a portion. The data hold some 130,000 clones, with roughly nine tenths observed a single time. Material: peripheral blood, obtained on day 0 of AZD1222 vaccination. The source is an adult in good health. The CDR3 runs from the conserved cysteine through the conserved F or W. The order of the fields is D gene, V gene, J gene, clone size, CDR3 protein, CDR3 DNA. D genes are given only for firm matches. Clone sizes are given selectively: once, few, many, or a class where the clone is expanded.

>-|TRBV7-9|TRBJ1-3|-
CASSYDLIYSGNTIYF
TGTGCCAGCAGCTACGATCTTATTTACTCTGGAAACACCATATATTTT
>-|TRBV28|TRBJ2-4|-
CASSLQGEGNIQYF
TGTGCCAGCAGTTTACAGGGGGAGGGAAACATTCAGTACTTC
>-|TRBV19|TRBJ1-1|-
CASRGGGTSAEAFF
TGTGCCAGTAGGGGCGGGGGGACCTCCGCTGAAGCTTTCTTT
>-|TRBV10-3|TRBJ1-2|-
CAISSGTSNYGYTF
TGTGCCATCAGTTCCGGGACATCTAACTATGGCTACACCTTC
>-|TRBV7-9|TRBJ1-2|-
CASSLGQGGGYTF
TGTGCCAGCAGCTTAGGTCAGGGTGGTGGCTACACCTTC
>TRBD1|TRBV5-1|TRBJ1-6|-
CASSSSTGNSSPLHF
TGCGCCAGCAGCTCCTCGACAGGGAATAGCTCACCCCTCCACTTT
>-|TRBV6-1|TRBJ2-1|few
CASSDGGIDEQFF
TGTGCCAGCAGTGATGGTGGAATTGATGAGCAGTTCTTC
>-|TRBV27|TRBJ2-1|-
CASSLSRQALHNEQFF
TGTGCCAGCAGTTTATCCAGGCAGGCACTACACAATGAGCAGTTCTTC
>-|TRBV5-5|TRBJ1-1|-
CASSTDSTIGTEAFF
TGTGCCAGCAGCACGGACAGCACCATCGGCACTGAAGCTTTCTTT
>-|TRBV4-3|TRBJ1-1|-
CASSTRAGGDTEAFF
TGCGCCAGCAGCACACGGGCAGGAGGTGACACTGAAGCTTTCTTT